This TCR beta chain originates from a study of T cell responses to AZD1222 COVID-19 vaccine. Sequencing was performed with immunoSEQ multiplex PCR; in TCRdb, only in-frame clones are kept and a portion is missing. The sample gives around 160,000 clones, around nine tenths of which show up once; about 3% is in the top ten. J was trimmed by 0 bases and V by 3 bases; bases with no gene match: 7. This CDR3 region has 17 residues. Looked up from germline, CDR1 is KGHSH and CDR2 is LQKENI. The source material was peripheral blood, sampled on day 0 of MenACWY control vaccination. This chain uses TRBV18 with TRBJ1-3; 8 bases agree with TRBD1. The clonotype originates from an adult in good health. The DNA for the CDR3 is TGTGCCAGCTCACCTGGGACAGGCATAGTCTCTGGAAACACCATATATTTT. It specifies CASSPGTGIVSGNTIYF.